This T cell receptor beta chain is drawn from a study of technical replicates of blood from a handful of donors. Trimming left V 1 base short and J 2 bases short, with 10 bases between. Germline loops: CDR1 SGHDN, CDR2 FVKESK. The CDR3 extends over 15 amino acids. Some clones are missing from TCRdb's copy, which holds only in-frame ones; the method was immunoSEQ multiplex PCR. Of some 77,000 clones listed, about 91% are singletons. The sequence was collected from a human donor in good health. The material sequenced was T cells isolated from PBMCs. The genes are TRBV14 and TRBJ2-3; possible D gene TRBD2, 6 bases. The chain's CDR3 is CASSQVGSPTDTQYF. In nucleotides, the CDR3 is TGTGCCAGCAGCCAAGTCGGGAGTCCCACAGATACGCAGTATTTT.